Below, 28 T cell receptor beta chains from the same sample are listed, as sequenced in a study of CD4 T cells in relation to SARS-CoV-2 and coronaviruses. The antigens these receptors bind are not known. Before the COVID-19 pandemic, during about 2011-2019, CD4+ T cells were taken from unexposed donors. CD4+ T cells were isolated from the cells after 10 days of culture. TCRdb's copy holds only in-frame clones and misses some; the assay was immunoSEQ multiplex PCR. The sample lists tens of thousands of clones, about 81% occurring once. The sequenced sample was CD4+ T cells from PBMCs, cultured in vitro. These receptors were collected from a human donor in good health.

The rearrangement joins TRBV19 to TRBJ1-6, with D unresolved. CDR3 length: 14 amino acids. CDR1 is LNHDA and CDR2 is SQIVND in the germline V gene (reference sequence). V was pared by 7 bases and J by 0 bases, with 7 bases between. DNA for the CDR3: TGTGCCAGTAAGGAGGGCTCCTATAATTCACCCCTCCACTTT. This gives the protein CASKEGSYNSPLHF.

V gene TRBV7-9 combines with J gene TRBJ2-7, with D maybe TRBD1 (5 bases). The CDR3 has 19 residues. Germline V gene lookup returns CDR1 SEHNR and CDR2 FQNEAQ (reference sequence). With 1 base removed from V and 2 bases from J, the gap between germline ends came to 24 bases. The CDR3 protein is CASSLDRQKPPLRPYEQYF. CDR3 sequence (DNA): TGTGCCAGCAGCTTAGATCGACAGAAACCGCCGCTGAGGCCCTACGAGCAGTACTTC.

This clone was detected once. V is TRBV6-5 and J is TRBJ1-3, with D possibly TRBD1 on 5 matching bases. The germline V gene encodes CDR1 MNHEY and CDR2 SVGAGI. V shed 6 bases and J shed 8 bases, with 14 bases lying between them. This CDR3 spans 13 amino acids. The CDR3 DNA is TGTGCCAGCAGAGACCTCGCGGGGGACACCATATATTTT. This gives the protein CASRDLAGDTIYF.

This clone was seen a handful of times. The gene calls are TRBV7-9 and TRBJ1-1, with D unresolved. Germline values: CDR1 SEHNR, CDR2 FQNEAQ (reference sequence). The CDR3 contains 15 residues. Trimming stripped 0 bases from V and 1 base from J, with 9 bases between. This CDR3 reads CASSLAQWGNTEAFF. In DNA, the CDR3 is TGTGCCAGCAGCTTAGCCCAGTGGGGGAACACTGAAGCTTTCTTT.

The J gene is TRBJ2-5, the V gene TRBV7-9, with 9 bases matching TRBD1. The CDR3 has 18 amino acids. Trimming took 1 base from V and 3 from J; bases not matched to a gene: 12. Germline V gives CDR1 SEHNR, CDR2 FQNEAQ (reference sequence). Here the CDR3 DNA reads TGTGCCAGCAGCTTAGTTTCGGTCGGACAGGGGAGAAAAGAGACCCAGTACTTC. It encodes CASSLVSVGQGRKETQYF.

This clone was detected once. The chain is built from TRBV6-5 and TRBJ2-7; 11 nucleotides agree with TRBD2. The CDR3 spans 15 residues. V lost 7 bases and J lost 3; bases outside the gene matches: 8. CDR1 and CDR2 (germline): MNHEY, SVGAGI. In nucleotides, the CDR3 is TGTGCCAGCATCCGACTAGCGGGGACTCTCTACGAGCAGTACTTC. Protein sequence: CASIRLAGTLYEQYF.

The genes are TRBV9 and TRBJ1-2; 7 bases line up with TRBD1. CDR1 is SGDLS and CDR2 is YYNGEE in the germline V gene. Trimming cost V 4 bases and J 3 bases; bases outside gene matches: 6. The CDR3 extends over 14 amino acids. The CDR3 nucleotides read TGTGCCAGCAGCCCTCAGGGGGTCTACTATGGCTACACCTTC. Its protein is CASSPQGVYYGYTF.

This rearrangement joins TRBV10-3 to TRBJ1-2; D possibly corresponds to TRBD1 (5 bases). Germline assignment: CDR1 ENHRY and CDR2 SYGVKD. This CDR3 has 16 residues. V was shortened by 5 bases and J by 4 bases, with 20 bases between the two germline ends. The DNA of the CDR3 is TGTGCCATCAGTTTTTCTCTGGGGCCAGCTATCTATGGCTACACCTTC. As protein: CAISFSLGPAIYGYTF.

V usage is TRBV5-1 and J usage is TRBJ1-2; 8 nucleotides align to TRBD1. The CDR3 contains 18 residues. The V and J ends lost 4 bases and 0 bases, in that order; junction bases with no gene match: 14. Germline CDR1 is SGHRS and CDR2 is YFSETQ. CDR3 in amino acids: CASSARTGRGWANYGYTF. The CDR3 DNA reads TGCGCCAGCAGCGCGCGGACAGGGCGAGGCTGGGCTAACTATGGCTACACCTTC.

The V gene is TRBV19, the J gene TRBJ2-2, with 7 bases identical to TRBD1. CDR3 size: 15 residues. Germline values: CDR1 LNHDA, CDR2 SQIVND (reference sequence). J was trimmed by 1 base and V by 5 bases; bases with no gene match: 4. The CDR3 bases are TGTGCCAGTAGTGAGAGGACAGGGAACACCGGGGAGCTGTTTTTT. It encodes CASSERTGNTGELFF.

V is TRBV29-1 and J is TRBJ2-2; D unclear. The length of the CDR3 is 15 residues. Germline CDR1 reads SQVTM; CDR2 reads ANQGSEA. The germline V and J ends were trimmed by 4 bases and 4 bases, with 16 bases remaining between them. The CDR3 reads CSVAVRSLGTGELFF. CDR3 nucleotide sequence: TGCAGCGTTGCGGTGAGAAGCCTTGGCACCGGGGAGCTGTTTTTT.

The CDR3 is CASSIGTGYGYTF. The CDR3 region has the DNA TGTGCCAGTAGTATAGGAACAGGCTATGGCTACACCTTC. J is TRBJ1-2 and V is TRBV19, with a possible D match to TRBD1 (5 bases). CDR3 length: 13 amino acids. The germline V gene encodes CDR1 LNHDA and CDR2 SQIVND (reference sequence). V was clipped by 1 base and J by 4 bases, with 7 bases between them.

The chain couples TRBV10-1 to TRBJ2-7, with D maybe TRBD1 (6 bases). The CDR3 consists of 13 residues. Germline assignment: CDR1 WNHNN and CDR2 SYGVQD (reference sequence). Trimming stripped 7 bases from V and 1 base from J, with 11 bases between. CDR3 coding DNA: TGCGCCAGCAAGGCCGGGACATCCTACGAGCAGTACTTC. Protein: CASKAGTSYEQYF.

The chain couples TRBV7-2 to TRBJ1-3; D unclear. Deletions cut 5 bases from V and 3 bases from J, with 11 bases between. The CDR3 loop spans 14 amino acids. The germline V gene encodes CDR1 SGHTA and CDR2 FQGNSA. CDR3 loop: CASSRWEDGNTIYF. Here the CDR3 DNA reads TGTGCCAGCAGCCGGTGGGAGGATGGAAACACCATATATTTT.

As DNA, the CDR3 is TGTGCCGGGCCGGCCCATAAGCGGGCGTTAGACTCCTACGAGCAGTACTTC. It codes for CAGPAHKRALDSYEQYF. The chain couples TRBV27 to TRBJ2-7; D possibly corresponds to TRBD2 (6 bases). This CDR3 is 17 amino acids long. Germline V lookup: CDR1 MNHEY, CDR2 SMNVEV (reference sequence). Trimming stripped 11 bases from V and 0 bases from J, with 26 bases between.

V and J are TRBV5-6 and TRBJ2-1; a possible D gene is TRBD2 (7 bases). Germline CDR1 is SGHDT and CDR2 is YYEEEE. This CDR3 spans 16 amino acids. The V and J ends lost 0 bases and 4 bases respectively, with 14 bases between them. CDR3 nucleotides: TGTGCCAGCAGCTTGGGTTGGGGGGGCCCATACAATGAGCAGTTCTTC. Amino acids: CASSLGWGGPYNEQFF.

The rearrangement joins TRBV5-1 to TRBJ2-2; D might be TRBD1 (5 bases). CDR1 and CDR2 from the germline V gene are SGHRS and YFSETQ. V lost 4 bases, J lost 0 bases, and 10 bases lay in between. The CDR3 is 15 amino acids. The CDR3: CASSRVRANTGELFF. The CDR3 bases are TGCGCCAGCAGCCGCGTCAGGGCGAACACCGGGGAGCTGTTTTTT.

The chain joins TRBV30 to TRBJ2-5; 9 bases are shared with TRBD2. Germline V CDR1 and CDR2: GTSNPN, SVGIG (reference sequence). This CDR3 contains 14 residues. The V segment lost 0 bases and the J segment 5 bases; nucleotides outside the gene matches: 4. CDR3 nucleotides: TGTGCCTGGAGTGTATCAGCGGGAGGTGAGACCCAGTACTTC. Translation gives CAWSVSAGGETQYF. The whole variable domain, remainder taken from reference TRBV30 and TRBJ2-5, is SQTIHQWPATLVQPVGSPLSLECTVEGTSNPNLYWYRQAAGRGLQLLFYSVGIGQISSEVPQNLSASRPQDRQFILSSKKLLLSDSGFYLCAWSVSAGGETQYFGPGTRLLVL.

This clone was detected a few times. The CDR3 DNA reads TGTGCCAGCAGCACTACAGGGGCTCAGGGGAATGAGCAGTTCTTC. Protein product: CASSTTGAQGNEQFF. V usage is TRBV7-8 and J usage is TRBJ2-1; 7 positions agree with TRBD1. CDR1 is SGHVS and CDR2 is FQNEAQ in the germline V gene. V was clipped by 5 bases and J by 7 bases; unmatched bases: 11. The CDR3 spans 15 residues.

In its sample, this clone was seen once. The DNA for the CDR3 is TGTGCCAGCAGTGAAGGGACCACTAACACCGGGGAGCTGTTTTTT. It specifies CASSEGTTNTGELFF. The rearrangement joins TRBV2 to TRBJ2-2; D unresolved. Germline V lookup: CDR1 SNHLY, CDR2 FYNNEI. Trimming removed 1 base from V and 2 bases from J, with 8 bases in between. This CDR3 is built from 15 residues.

The chain carries TRBV4-2 and TRBJ2-3; no reliable D call. Trimming removed 1 base from V and 3 bases from J, with 8 bases in between. Germline values: CDR1 LGHNA, CDR2 YNFKEQ. The CDR3 sequence is 14 residues long. CDR3 region: CASSQALRTDTQYF. CDR3 DNA sequence: TGTGCCAGCAGCCAAGCGTTGAGGACAGATACGCAGTATTTT.

This chain links TRBV18 with TRBJ2-5; 11 positions match TRBD1. The CDR3 consists of 16 residues. Germline CDR1 reads KGHSH; CDR2 reads LQKENI. Trimming cost V 5 bases and J 5 bases; bases outside gene matches: 10. CDR3 bases: TGTGCCAGCTCAAGTCCGGACAGGGGGCTGGGGGAGACCCAGTACTTC. Its protein product is CASSSPDRGLGETQYF.

This rearrangement joins TRBV4-2 to TRBJ2-7, with D hard to call. The ends were cut back, 1 base at V and 0 bases at J, with 10 bases in the middle. The germline V gene encodes CDR1 LGHNA and CDR2 YNFKEQ. The CDR3 has 15 amino acids. CDR3 DNA sequence: TGTGCCAGCAGCCAAGCCTCTTCTAGCTCCTACGAGCAGTACTTC. Its translation: CASSQASSSSYEQYF.

This clone came up once. The chain employs TRBV19 and TRBJ2-7; possible D gene TRBD1, 6 bases. Trimming removed 3 bases at V and 2 bases at J, with 11 bases between. Germline V gene data show CDR1 as LNHDA and CDR2 as SQIVND (reference sequence). The CDR3 extends over 14 amino acids. For the CDR3, the DNA is TGTGCCAGTAGTATCAATCAGGGGACCTACGAGCAGTACTTC. This encodes CASSINQGTYEQYF.

The chain has TRBV5-4 and TRBJ2-7, with 9 bases fitting TRBD1. The CDR3 has 15 residues. The germline CDR1 and CDR2 sequences are SGHNT and YYREEE (reference sequence). With 0 bases clipped from V and 2 bases from J, the junction kept 3 bases outside the gene matches. The CDR3 is CASSLAGTGPYEQYF. Here the CDR3 DNA reads TGTGCCAGCAGCTTGGCCGGGACAGGGCCCTACGAGCAGTACTTC. The full variable domain, with the rest looked up from reference TRBV5-4 and TRBJ2-7, is ETGVTQSPTHLIKTRGQQVTLRCSSQSGHNTVSWYQQALGQGPQFIFQYYREEENGRGNFPPRFSGLQFPNYSSELNVNALELDDSALYLCASSLAGTGPYEQYFGPGTRLTVT.

The chain recombines TRBV6-5 with TRBJ2-6, with D possibly TRBD1 on 5 matching bases. Trimming left V 2 bases short and J 0 bases short, with 8 bases between. CDR1 is MNHEY and CDR2 is SVGAGI in the germline V gene. The CDR3 totals 16 residues. CDR3 bases: TGTGCCAGCAGTTACGATGGGGCCTCTGGGGCCAACGTCCTGACTTTC. Residues: CASSYDGASGANVLTF.

V is TRBV9 and J is TRBJ2-3; 9 nucleotides match TRBD2. With V trimmed by 0 bases and J by 1 base, 6 bases remained unmatched. The CDR3 contains 17 residues. The germline CDR1 and CDR2 sequences are SGDLS and YYNGEE. The CDR3 sequence is CASSVGAGGSGTDTQYF. The CDR3 bases are TGTGCCAGCAGCGTAGGCGCGGGGGGGAGCGGCACAGATACGCAGTATTTT.

This clone was picked up a small number of times. This chain uses TRBV4-1 with TRBJ2-3; D could derive from TRBD1 or TRBD2 (6 bases each). Germline V gene sequence: CDR1 MGHRA, CDR2 YSYEKL. CDR3 length: 17 amino acids. V was clipped by 0 bases and J by 2 bases, with 15 bases between them. The CDR3 region has the DNA TGCGCCAGCAGCCAAGACCGGGGGACATTCTACACAGATACGCAGTATTTT. Amino acid sequence: CASSQDRGTFYTDTQYF.